The TCR beta chain described here comes from a study of blood T cells in healthy people across ages (dated by TCRdb to about 2015). Notes on the research overall: In model experiments, roughly one uniquely barcoded TCR beta cDNA molecule per two T cells was captured by template switching. Age-related changes in TCR beta repertoire diversity were measured in the study by deep sequencing normalized with unique cDNA molecular identifiers. Using the same blood draw, the study looked at two additional independent replicas of 1 million unique cDNA reads for two donors, one aged 18 to 30 and the other aged 80 or older. Four age groups were formed from the donors: young (average around 15 years), middle-aged (just under 40), aged (more than 55) and long-lived (around 82). To avoid experimental bias, donors of different ages were distributed randomly across sequencing lanes.

The CDR3 starts with the cysteine, ends with the phenylalanine, and has 14 residues. The kept DNA is CDR3 alone, 42 bases in frame from the first base. CDR1 and CDR2 were assigned from the germline V gene (reference sequence) as DFQATT and SNEGSKA. V loses 6 bases at its end and J loses 4 bases; junction bases beyond the gene matches: 9. The receptor library was made with 5' RACE. The run used an Illumina HiSeq 2500. A second PCR of about 6 to 12 cycles was performed with a sample-barcoded 5' primer and a J-beta primer mix. A template-switch 5' adaptor carrying 12 random nucleotides introduced a unique molecular identifier onto each TCR beta cDNA molecule. At least 2.5 million CDR3-containing paired-end reads were obtained from each sample. First-strand cDNA was synthesized from all RNA with the Mint cDNA synthesis kit, primed by a TRBC-specific oligonucleotide. Following uracil-DNA glycosylase treatment, a first 18-cycle PCR with universal primers M1SS and BC2_uni_R was performed on all cDNA. The authors' pipeline ran thus. Each sample was normalized by randomly selecting 1 million high-quality reads, each carrying a distinct molecular identifier. Instead of being binned into consensus sequences, reads with shared molecular identifiers were discarded. MiTCR, set to a Q25 quality threshold and the strictest error-elimination algorithm, was used for CDR3 identification, clonotype clustering and error correction. A nonparametric unseen species model using Euler transformation provided a lower-bound estimate of total TCR beta diversity. TCRdb passed the public sequencing reads through fastp at Q25 and MiXCR, retaining productive beta sequences. Identical CDR3 protein sequences are pooled into one entry, listed with their most common genes and DNA. TCRdb, rather than the study authors, made the V and J calls. The table for this sample lists roughly 900,000 distinct CDR3 sequences; 29% of them were counted only once. Of the sample, roughly 17% is held by the ten largest clones.

The roughly 39 donors, aged roughly 6 to 95 years, were systemically healthy Caucasian individuals from Russia. Each donor gave around 9.5 milliliters of peripheral blood, collected into EDTA-treated Vacutainer tubes. Ficoll-Paque density-gradient centrifugation was used to isolate PBMCs, with at least 6.5 million per sample. Total RNA was extracted from PBMCs with Trizol reagent, with at least 5.5 micrograms obtained per sample. Naive CD45RAhigh/CD27high T cell percentages were measured by flow cytometry on a PBMC aliquot from every donor. There are many counts of this clonotype. Its antigen is not yet known. Base-call qualities are not available, and no considerably larger clone is one nucleotide away. The paper's findings and limits, for the study overall: Total diversity estimates from one million sequenced T cells were considered lower bounds and underestimates. Donor CMV infection status was unknown, potentially confounding age-related changes in expanded clonotypes. Observed TCR beta diversity per million T cells fell roughly linearly with age, and a significant reduction was already apparent by age roughly 40. Conclusive comparison of naive and antigen-experienced compartments was prevented by the profiling of bulk unsorted PBMCs. Compared with the aged group, the long-lived group had more naive CD4+ T cells, fewer expanded clones and increased TCR diversity, suggesting age selection. A strong correlation was found between observed TCR beta diversity and the percentage of naive T cells measured by flow cytometry.

The TCR was taken from an elderly woman in good health. The sample consisted of blood. The chain is assembled from TRBV20-1 and TRBJ1-5, with 7 bases matching TRBD1. The DNA sequence reads TGCAGTGCGACCACCGGGACAGCAAATCAGCCCCAGCATTTT. Translation gives CSATTGTANQPQHF.